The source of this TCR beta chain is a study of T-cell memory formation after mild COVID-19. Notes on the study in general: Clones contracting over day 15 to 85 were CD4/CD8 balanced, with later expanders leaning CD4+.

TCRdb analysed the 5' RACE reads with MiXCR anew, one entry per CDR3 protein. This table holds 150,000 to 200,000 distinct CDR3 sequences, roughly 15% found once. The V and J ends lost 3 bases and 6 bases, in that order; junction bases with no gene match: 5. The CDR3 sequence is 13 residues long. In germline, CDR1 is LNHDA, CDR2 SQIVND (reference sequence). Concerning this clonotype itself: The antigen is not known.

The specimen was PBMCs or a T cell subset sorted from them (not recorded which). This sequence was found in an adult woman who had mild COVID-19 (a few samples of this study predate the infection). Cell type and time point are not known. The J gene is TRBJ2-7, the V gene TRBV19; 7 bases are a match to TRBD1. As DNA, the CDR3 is TGTGCCAGTAGTATCCTCACAGGGGCCGAGCAGTACTTC. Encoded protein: CASSILTGAEQYF.